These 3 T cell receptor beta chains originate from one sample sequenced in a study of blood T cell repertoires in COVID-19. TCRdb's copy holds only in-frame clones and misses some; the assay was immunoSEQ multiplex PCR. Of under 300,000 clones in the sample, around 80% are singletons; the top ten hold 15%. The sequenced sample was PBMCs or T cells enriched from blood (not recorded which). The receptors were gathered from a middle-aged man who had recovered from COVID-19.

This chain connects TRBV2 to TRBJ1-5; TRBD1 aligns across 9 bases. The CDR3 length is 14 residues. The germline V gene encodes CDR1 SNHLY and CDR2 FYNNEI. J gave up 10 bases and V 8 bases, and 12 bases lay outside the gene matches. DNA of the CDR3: TGTGCCAGCGGGACTGACAGGGGGGCCTCTCCCCAGCATTTT. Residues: CASGTDRGASPQHF.

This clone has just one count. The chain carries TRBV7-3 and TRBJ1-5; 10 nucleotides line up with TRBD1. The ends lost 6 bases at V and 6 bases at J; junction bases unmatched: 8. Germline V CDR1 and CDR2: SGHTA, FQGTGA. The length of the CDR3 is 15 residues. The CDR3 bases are TGTGCCAGCAGTCACCGGGACAGGGGACTTCAGCCCCAGCATTTT. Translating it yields CASSHRDRGLQPQHF.

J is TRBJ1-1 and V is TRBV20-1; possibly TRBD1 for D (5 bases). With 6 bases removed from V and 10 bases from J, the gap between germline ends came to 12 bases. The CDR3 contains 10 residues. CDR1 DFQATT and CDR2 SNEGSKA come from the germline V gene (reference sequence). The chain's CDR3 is CSAGRGGAFF. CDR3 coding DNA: TGCAGTGCCGGGAGGGGAGGAGCTTTCTTT.